This TCR beta chain came from a study of control samples from healthy donors and cancer patients. Repertoires were generated with immunoSEQ multiplex PCR, while TCRdb's copy carries only in-frame clones and drops some. The sample carries 100,000 to 150,000 clones, just over 90% recorded once. The CDR3 is 14 residues long. V was shortened by 8 bases and J by 0 bases, with 12 bases between the two germline ends. The germline V gene encodes CDR1 SGHRS and CDR2 YFSETQ. V is TRBV5-1 and J is TRBJ2-4, with D unclear. This clonotype was sampled from a man aged 45-60 years with head and neck cancer. Sequences were obtained from PBMCs. The CDR3 region is CASRRNEAKNIQYF. The DNA for the CDR3 is TGCGCCAGTCGACGGAATGAAGCCAAAAACATTCAGTACTTC.